The 2 T cell receptor beta chains listed next were all sequenced from one sample in a study of blood T cell repertoires in COVID-19. Produced via immunoSEQ multiplex PCR; TCRdb's table is partial and in-frame only. The sample carries about 180,000 clones, more than 70% recorded once. Specimen: PBMCs or T cells enriched from blood (not recorded which). The source is a woman between 25 and 40 years old who had recovered from COVID-19.

The chain couples TRBV28 to TRBJ2-3; D may be TRBD1 (6 bases). V gave up 4 bases and J gave up 7 bases, with 21 bases separating them. Per germline, CDR1 MDHEN and CDR2 SYDVKM. The CDR3 runs to 16 residues. In DNA form, the CDR3 reads TGTGCCAGCAGTTCACACTCCGGGACATCGACATATACGCAGTATTTT. Encoded protein: CASSSHSGTSTYTQYF.

The chain recombines TRBV2 with TRBJ1-4; TRBD1 aligns across 7 bases. V gave up 6 bases and J gave up 7 bases; unmatched junction bases: 8. CDR3 size: 14 residues. From germline, CDR1 is SNHLY and CDR2 FYNNEI. The CDR3 DNA reads as TGTGCCAGCAGGGAGGGGGCTAGGGCTGAAAAACTGTTTTTT. It codes for CASREGARAEKLFF.